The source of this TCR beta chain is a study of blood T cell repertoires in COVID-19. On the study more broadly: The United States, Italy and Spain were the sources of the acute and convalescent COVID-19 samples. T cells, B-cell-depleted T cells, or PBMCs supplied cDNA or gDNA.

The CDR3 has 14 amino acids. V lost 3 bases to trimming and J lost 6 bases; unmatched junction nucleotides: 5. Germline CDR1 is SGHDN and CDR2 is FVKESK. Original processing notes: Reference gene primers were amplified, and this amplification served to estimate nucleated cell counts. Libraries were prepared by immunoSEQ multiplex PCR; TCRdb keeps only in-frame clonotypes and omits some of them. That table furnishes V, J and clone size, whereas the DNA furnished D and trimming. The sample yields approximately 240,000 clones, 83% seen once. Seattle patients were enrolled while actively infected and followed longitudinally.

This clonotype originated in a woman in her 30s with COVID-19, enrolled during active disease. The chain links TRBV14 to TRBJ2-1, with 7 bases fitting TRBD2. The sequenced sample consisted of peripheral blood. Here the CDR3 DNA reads TGTGCCAGCAGCCACAGCGGGACCTCCAATGAGCAGTTCTTC. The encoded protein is CASSHSGTSNEQFF.